This is a list of T cell receptor beta chains from one sample in a study of blood T cells in healthy people across ages. TCRdb processed the 5' RACE reads anew with MiXCR; each CDR3 protein has one entry. The data contain roughly 800,000 distinct CDR3 sequences, roughly 35% of them singletons. Sequenced input: blood. These receptors were obtained from a man younger than 35 in good health. The CDR3 runs from the conserved cysteine through the conserved F or W. D genes are given only for firm matches. Clone size is stated in some rows and not others, as once, few, many or a class when expanded.

j_call clone_size d_call v_call cdr3_aa cdr3_nt
TRBJ1-1 - - TRBV5-1 CASSLFAQISNTEAFF TGCGCCAGCAGCTTGTTTGCACAGATCTCGAACACTGAAGCTTTCTTT
TRBJ1-4 - - TRBV18 CASSPGAPGTANEKLFF TGTGCCAGCTCACCAGGTGCGCCCGGGACGGCTAATGAAAAACTGTTTTTT
TRBJ2-7 many TRBD2 TRBV20-1 CSASAGLAAEQYF TGCAGTGCTAGTGCGGGACTAGCCGCCGAGCAGTACTTC
TRBJ1-6 many TRBD1 TRBV20-1 CSATVGGNNSPLHF TGCAGTGCCACCGTAGGGGGCAATAATTCACCCCTCCACTTT
TRBJ1-1 few - TRBV13 CASSLPQGSNTEAFF TGTGCCAGCAGCTTGCCGCAGGGGTCGAACACTGAAGCTTTCTTT
TRBJ1-1 - - TRBV30 CAWSKNTEAFF TGTGCCTGGAGTAAGAACACTGAAGCTTTCTTT
TRBJ2-1 - TRBD2 TRBV5-1 CASSRTSGRDEQFF TGCGCCAGCAGCCGGACTAGCGGGAGGGATGAGCAGTTCTTC
TRBJ1-4 - - TRBV4-1 CASIGKGRGVNEKLFF TGCGCCAGCATTGGCAAGGGGCGGGGAGTTAATGAAAAACTGTTTTTT
TRBJ2-7 few - TRBV12-3/TRBV12-4 CASSLLKDSYNEQYF TGTGCCAGCAGTTTACTGAAGGACTCCTACAATGAGCAGTACTTC
TRBJ2-1 - - TRBV2 CASSDNHYNEQFF TGTGCCAGCAGTGATAACCACTACAATGAGCAGTTCTTC
TRBJ2-1 few - TRBV7-8 CASSSGDTREQFF TGTGCCAGCAGCTCAGGGGACACCCGAGAGCAGTTCTTC
TRBJ2-1 - TRBD2 TRBV5-1 CASSLGNGGAGDEQFF TGCGCCAGCAGCTTGGGTAACGGGGGGGCCGGGGATGAGCAGTTCTTC
TRBJ1-1 many - TRBV29-1 CSVLTDSLNTEAFF TGCAGCGTCCTGACAGACTCCCTGAACACTGAAGCTTTCTTT
TRBJ2-7 - - TRBV4-3 CASSQGRGRGYEQYF TGCGCCAGCAGCCAAGGCAGGGGAAGGGGTTACGAGCAGTACTTC
TRBJ2-3 few - TRBV4-3 CASSLGSNRVDAQYF TGCGCCAGCAGCCTGGGATCAAACAGGGTGGATGCGCAGTATTTT
TRBJ1-2 - - TRBV5-1 CASSLETYNYGYTF TGCGCCAGCAGCTTGGAAACCTATAACTATGGCTACACCTTC
TRBJ1-5 - - TRBV6-2/TRBV6-3 CASSTLRGRSYSNQPQHF TGTGCCAGCAGTACTCTGAGAGGCCGTAGTTATAGCAATCAGCCCCAGCATTTT
TRBJ2-7 many TRBD1 TRBV29-1 CSARDSSYEQYF TGCAGCGCCCGGGACAGCTCCTACGAGCAGTACTTC
TRBJ1-5 few - TRBV6-5 CASSPAPSNQPQHF TGTGCCAGCAGCCCAGCGCCTAGCAATCAGCCCCAGCATTTT
TRBJ1-2 - - TRBV7-9 CASSSDSRQLDGYTF TGTGCCAGCAGCTCCGACTCGCGACAGCTCGATGGCTACACCTTC
TRBJ2-1 few - TRBV7-2 CASSLKQSVRVDEQFF TGTGCCAGCAGCTTAAAACAAAGTGTGCGTGTAGATGAGCAGTTCTTC
TRBJ2-5 - TRBD1 TRBV12-3/TRBV12-4 CASRRTGGETQYF TGTGCCAGCAGGAGGACAGGGGGAGAGACCCAGTACTTC
TRBJ2-1 - - TRBV28 CASSFGSPFYNEQFF TGTGCCAGCAGTTTTGGTAGCCCGTTTTACAATGAGCAGTTCTTC
TRBJ1-1 - - TRBV5-1 CASSLQQGNTEAFF TGCGCCAGCAGCTTGCAGCAGGGAAACACTGAAGCTTTCTTT
TRBJ1-4 - - TRBV4-3 CASGQGNIATNEKLFF TGCGCCAGCGGCCAGGGTAACATCGCAACTAATGAAAAACTGTTTTTT
TRBJ2-7 - - TRBV11-1 CASSLLASTYEQYF TGTGCCAGCAGCTTGCTAGCTTCTACCTACGAGCAGTACTTC
TRBJ1-2 few - TRBV12-3/TRBV12-4 CASSLGGASMRGYTF TGTGCCAGCAGTTTGGGGGGGGCCTCCATGCGAGGCTACACCTTC